The text below deals with one TCR beta chain. Its target is not known. The record originates from a study of T cell responses to AZD1222 COVID-19 vaccine. The study's findings and limits: Repertoire sampling happened only post peak T cell response.

Sequenced by immunoSEQ multiplex PCR; TCRdb stores in-frame clones only, minus some. Of about 150,000 clones detected, roughly nine tenths appear once; the ten largest clones hold less than 1.5%. Specimen: peripheral blood, collected 28 days after the second AZD1222 dose. The TCR comes from an adult who received the AZD1222 COVID-19 vaccine.

CDR3 nucleotides: TGTGCCAGTAGTCATGGGGGCCAGGGGGCTTGGGAGCAGTACTTC. Amino acid sequence: CASSHGGQGAWEQYF. The chain employs TRBV19 and TRBJ2-7; 8 bases are shared with TRBD1. The CDR3 has 15 residues. V gave up 5 bases and J gave up 7 bases; unmatched junction bases: 13. Looked up from germline, CDR1 is LNHDA and CDR2 is SQIVND (reference sequence).